This T cell receptor (beta chain) appears in the sequencing data of a study of CD8+ T cells in alopecia areata. Across the study: Grafts of skin from C3H/HeJ donors aged about 6-12 months with spontaneous alopecia went to female C3H/HeJ mice aged roughly 7-11 weeks.

Whole-study results and caveats: Clarity of TCR sharing across patients fell short of that in mice, possibly HLA-related. Scalp lesions, especially in alopecia totalis/universalis, had higher clonality than normal scalp.

As regards this clone: The antigen is undetermined. TCRdb gives a protein that differs at residue 14 from what the DNA encodes, so the protein here is translated from the DNA. Genes here carry mouse names. The missing CDR3 end, 3 residues past where the read stops, is filled in from the germline J gene.

The CDR3 extends over 17 amino acids. The germline V gene has CDR1 NNHDY and CDR2 SYVADS. V lost 0 bases and J lost 0, with 13 bases in between. RNA extraction and reverse transcription yielded cDNA as sequencing template. Here immunoSEQ multiplex PCR was the method, and the copy in TCRdb shows in-frame clones only, minus some. The sample yields some 120,000 clones, without any singletons. The gene calls are TRBV13-3 and TRBJ1-3; D may be TRBD1 (5 bases). The TCR was taken from a C3H/HeJ mouse with alopecia areata. For the strain, the MHC haplotype given is H2-k. The sequencing input was lesional skin. The DNA read from the CDR3 is TGTGCCAGCAGTGATGAGAGGGGAGCCTTTTCTGGAAATACG. Protein: CASSDERGAFSGNT. The full CDR3 protein reads CASSDERGAFSGNTLYF. The full variable domain, completed using reference TRBV13-3 and TRBJ1-3, is EAAVTQSPRSKVAVTGGKVTLSCHQTNNHDYMYWYRQDTGHGLRLIHYSYVADSTEKGDIPDGYKASRPSQENFSLILELASLSQTAVYFCASSDERGAFSGNTLYFGEGSRLIVV.